Included here is one TCR beta chain sequence, with context. Per the study methods: Reference gene primer amplification yielded estimated nucleated cell counts. Data came from immunoSEQ multiplex PCR; TCRdb stores just in-frame clones and leaves some out. The V and J calls and clone size come from that table; D and trimming were worked out from the DNA. Of 140,000 to 150,000 clones listed, roughly 80% were seen once; the top ten hold 3%. The sample belongs to a study of blood T cell repertoires in COVID-19. The overall study: Some COVID-19 samples were acute and others convalescent; all came from the United States, Italy and Spain. Sources were T cells, B-cell-depleted T cells, or PBMCs; the material itself was cDNA or gDNA.

This receptor was identified in a middle-aged woman with active or convalescent COVID-19. Sequencing was carried out using peripheral blood.

CDR3 bases: TGTGCCAGCAGTTTAAGCAGGGGACTAAATTCACCCCTCCACTTT. Residues: CASSLSRGLNSPLHF. The rearrangement uses TRBV27 and TRBJ1-6, with D perhaps matching TRBD1 (6 bases). Per the germline V gene, CDR1 is MNHEY and CDR2 is SMNVEV (reference sequence). There are 15 residues in the CDR3. The V and J ends lost 2 bases and 7 bases respectively, with 12 bases between them.